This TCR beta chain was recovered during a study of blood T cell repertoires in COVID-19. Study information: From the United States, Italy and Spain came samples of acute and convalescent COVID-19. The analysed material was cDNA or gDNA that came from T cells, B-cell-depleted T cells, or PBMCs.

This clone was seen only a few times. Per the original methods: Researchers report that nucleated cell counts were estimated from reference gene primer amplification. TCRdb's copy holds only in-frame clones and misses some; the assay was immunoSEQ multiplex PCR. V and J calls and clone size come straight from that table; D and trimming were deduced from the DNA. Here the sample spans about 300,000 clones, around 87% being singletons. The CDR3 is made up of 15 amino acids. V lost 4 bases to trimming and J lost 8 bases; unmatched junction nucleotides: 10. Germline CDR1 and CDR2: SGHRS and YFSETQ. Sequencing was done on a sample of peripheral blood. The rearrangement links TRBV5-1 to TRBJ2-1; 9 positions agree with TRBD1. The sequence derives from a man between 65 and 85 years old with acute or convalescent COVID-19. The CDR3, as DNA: TGCGCCAGCAGCGTAACCGGGACAGGGTTCGATGAGCAGTTCTTC. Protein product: CASSVTGTGFDEQFF.